One and the same sample provided the 4 T cell receptor beta chains below, sequenced in a study of blood T cell repertoires in COVID-19. Repertoires were generated with immunoSEQ multiplex PCR, while TCRdb's copy carries only in-frame clones and drops some. This table has approximately 230,000 clones, approximately 82% appearing once. The sample comprised PBMCs or T cells enriched from blood (not recorded which). The receptors were gathered from a man aged 35 to 55 who had recovered from COVID-19.

The chain recombines TRBV5-5 with TRBJ2-1; 9 positions agree with TRBD1. The V gene end was trimmed by 0 bases and the J gene end by 4 bases; junction bases not matched to a gene: 2. CDR3 size: 15 residues. Germline V gene lookup returns CDR1 SGHKS and CDR2 YYEKEE (reference sequence). The CDR3 is CASSLGDRVYNEQFF. In DNA form, the CDR3 reads TGTGCCAGCAGCTTGGGGGACAGGGTATACAATGAGCAGTTCTTC.

The chain carries TRBV2 and TRBJ2-1; the match to TRBD1 covers 7 bases. V lost 5 bases to trimming and J lost 5 bases; unmatched junction nucleotides: 6. Germline V CDR1 and CDR2: SNHLY, FYNNEI. The CDR3 covers 14 residues. This chain's CDR3 is CASSNTGAHNEQFF. CDR3 DNA: TGTGCCAGCAGTAATACAGGGGCTCACAATGAGCAGTTCTTC. The complete variable domain, with remaining parts taken from reference TRBV2 and TRBJ2-1, reads EPEVTQTPSHQVTQMGQEVILRCVPISNHLYFYWYRQILGQKVEFLVSFYNNEISEKSEIFDDQFSVERPDGSNFTLKIRSTKLEDSAMYFCASSNTGAHNEQFFGPGTRLTVL.

V usage is TRBV15 and J usage is TRBJ2-7; 10 positions match TRBD1. CDR3 length equals 15 residues. V dropped 0 bases and J dropped 3; count of bases not matched to a gene: 2. CDR1 LNHNV and CDR2 YYDKDF come from the germline V gene (reference sequence). The CDR3 nucleotides are TGTGCCACCAGCAGAGAGAGGGACAGGGGCTACGAGCAGTACTTC. This encodes CATSRERDRGYEQYF.

The rearrangement uses TRBV29-1 and TRBJ1-4, with a possible D match to TRBD1 (5 bases). The germline V gene encodes CDR1 SQVTM and CDR2 ANQGSEA. CDR3 length: 13 amino acids. V lost 6 bases to trimming and J lost 5 bases, with 13 bases between them. The CDR3 region has the DNA TGCAGCGTGGGGGAGGCAGGGAATGAAAAACTGTTTTTT. This translates into CSVGEAGNEKLFF.